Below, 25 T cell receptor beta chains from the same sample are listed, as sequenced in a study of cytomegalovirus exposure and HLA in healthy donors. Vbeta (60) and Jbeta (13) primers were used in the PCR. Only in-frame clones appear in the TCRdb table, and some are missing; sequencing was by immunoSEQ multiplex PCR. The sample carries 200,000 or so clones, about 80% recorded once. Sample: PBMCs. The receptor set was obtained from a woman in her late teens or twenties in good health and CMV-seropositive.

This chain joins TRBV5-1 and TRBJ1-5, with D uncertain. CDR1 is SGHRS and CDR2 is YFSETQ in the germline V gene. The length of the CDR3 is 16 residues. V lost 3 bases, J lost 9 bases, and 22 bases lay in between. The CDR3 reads CASSWPLNQKVWPQHF. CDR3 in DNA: TGCGCCAGCAGCTGGCCTTTGAACCAGAAAGTTTGGCCCCAGCATTTT.

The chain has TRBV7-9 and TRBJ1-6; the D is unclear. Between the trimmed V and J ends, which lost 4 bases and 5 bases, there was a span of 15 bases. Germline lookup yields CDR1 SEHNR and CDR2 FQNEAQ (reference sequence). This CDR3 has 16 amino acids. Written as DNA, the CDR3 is TGTGCCAGCAGCTCCCCGGCTAGAGGGAATAATTCACCCCTCCACTTT. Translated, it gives CASSSPARGNNSPLHF.

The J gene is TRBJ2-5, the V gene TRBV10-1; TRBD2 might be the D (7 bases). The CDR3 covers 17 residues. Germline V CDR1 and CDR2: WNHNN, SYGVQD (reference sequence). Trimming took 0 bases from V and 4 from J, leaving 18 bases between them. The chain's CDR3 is CASSESIPGRGRETQYF. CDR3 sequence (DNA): TGCGCCAGCAGTGAGTCGATTCCTGGGCGGGGGCGAGAGACCCAGTACTTC.

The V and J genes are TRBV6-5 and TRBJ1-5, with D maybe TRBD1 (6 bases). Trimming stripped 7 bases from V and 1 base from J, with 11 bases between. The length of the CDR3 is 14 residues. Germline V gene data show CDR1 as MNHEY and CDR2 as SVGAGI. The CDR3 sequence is CASNPTGSNQPQHF. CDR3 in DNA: TGTGCCAGCAACCCTACAGGGAGCAATCAGCCCCAGCATTTT.

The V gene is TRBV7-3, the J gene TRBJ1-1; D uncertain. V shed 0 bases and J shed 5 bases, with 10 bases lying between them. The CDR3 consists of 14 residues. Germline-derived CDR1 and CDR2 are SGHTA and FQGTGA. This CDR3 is CASSLTAGRTEAFF. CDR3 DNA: TGTGCCAGCAGCTTAACGGCGGGGAGGACTGAAGCTTTCTTT.

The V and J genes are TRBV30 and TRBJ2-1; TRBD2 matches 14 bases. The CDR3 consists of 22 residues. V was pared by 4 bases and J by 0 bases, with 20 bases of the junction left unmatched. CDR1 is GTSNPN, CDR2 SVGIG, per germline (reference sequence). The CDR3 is CAWMGGWTSGGTYLPSYNEQFF. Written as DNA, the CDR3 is TGTGCCTGGATGGGGGGCTGGACTAGCGGGGGGACCTATCTACCCTCCTACAATGAGCAGTTCTTC.

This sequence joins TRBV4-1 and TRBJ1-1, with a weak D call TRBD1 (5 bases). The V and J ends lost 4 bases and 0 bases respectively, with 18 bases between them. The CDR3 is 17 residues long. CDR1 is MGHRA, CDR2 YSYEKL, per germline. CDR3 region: CASSPYPRGSMNTEAFF. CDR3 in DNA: TGCGCCAGCAGCCCCTACCCGCGGGGGTCCATGAACACTGAAGCTTTCTTT.

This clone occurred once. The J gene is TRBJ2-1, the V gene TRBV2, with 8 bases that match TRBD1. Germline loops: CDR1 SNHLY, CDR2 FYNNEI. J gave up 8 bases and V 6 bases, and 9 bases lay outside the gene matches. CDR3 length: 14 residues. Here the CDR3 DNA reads TGTGCCAGCAGAAACGCTGACAGGGGTCATGAGCAGTTCTTC. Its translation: CASRNADRGHEQFF.

CDR3 residues: CASSQVGSSGGADTQYF. The CDR3 bases are TGTGCCAGCAGCCAAGTCGGCTCTAGCGGGGGCGCGGATACGCAGTATTTT. The chain links TRBV4-2 to TRBJ2-3; TRBD2 agrees at 10 bases. The V and J ends lost 1 base and 6 bases, in that order; junction bases with no gene match: 10. The CDR3 is 17 amino acids. CDR1 and CDR2 from the germline V gene are LGHNA and YNFKEQ.

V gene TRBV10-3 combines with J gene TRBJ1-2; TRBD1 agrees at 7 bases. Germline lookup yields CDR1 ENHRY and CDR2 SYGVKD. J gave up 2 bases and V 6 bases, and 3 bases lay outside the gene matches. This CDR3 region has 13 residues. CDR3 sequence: CAISLTGNYGYTF. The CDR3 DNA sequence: TGTGCCATCAGCCTGACAGGGAACTATGGCTACACCTTC.

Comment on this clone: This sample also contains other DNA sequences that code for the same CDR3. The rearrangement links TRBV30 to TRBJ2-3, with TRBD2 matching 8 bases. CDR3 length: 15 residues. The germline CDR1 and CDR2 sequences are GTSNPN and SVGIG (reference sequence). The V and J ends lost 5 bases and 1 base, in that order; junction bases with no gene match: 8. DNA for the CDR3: TGTGCCTGGTCCTTGGCGGGGGGCGGCACAGATACGCAGTATTTT. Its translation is CAWSLAGGGTDTQYF.

The CDR3 DNA reads as TGTGCCTATAAAGGGGGGGACGGTGAAAAACTGTTTTTT. Translation gives CAYKGGDGEKLFF. The rearrangement joins TRBV30 to TRBJ1-4, with D possibly TRBD1 on 6 matching bases. CDR1 and CDR2 from the germline V gene are GTSNPN and SVGIG (reference sequence). V was clipped by 7 bases and J by 7 bases, with 16 bases between them. The CDR3 runs to 13 residues.

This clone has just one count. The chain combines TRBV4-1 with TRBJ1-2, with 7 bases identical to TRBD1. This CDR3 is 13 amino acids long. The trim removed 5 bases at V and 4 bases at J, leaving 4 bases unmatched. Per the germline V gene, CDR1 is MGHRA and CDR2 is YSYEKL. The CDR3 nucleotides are TGCGCCAGCAGCGACCGGACAGGCTATGGCTACACCTTC. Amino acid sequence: CASSDRTGYGYTF.

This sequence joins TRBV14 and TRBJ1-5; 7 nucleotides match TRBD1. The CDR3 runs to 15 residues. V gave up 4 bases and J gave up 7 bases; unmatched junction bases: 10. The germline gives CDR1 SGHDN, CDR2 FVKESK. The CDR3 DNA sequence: TGTGCCAGCAGCCGAAGGACAGGTATGGGCCAGCCCCAGCATTTT. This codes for CASSRRTGMGQPQHF.

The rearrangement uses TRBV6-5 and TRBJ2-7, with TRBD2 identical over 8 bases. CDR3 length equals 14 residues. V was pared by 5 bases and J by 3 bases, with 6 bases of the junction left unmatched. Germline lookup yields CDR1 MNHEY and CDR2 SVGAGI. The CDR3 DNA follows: TGTGCCAGCAGTCCGGGACTAGTATACTACGAGCAGTACTTC. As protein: CASSPGLVYYEQYF.

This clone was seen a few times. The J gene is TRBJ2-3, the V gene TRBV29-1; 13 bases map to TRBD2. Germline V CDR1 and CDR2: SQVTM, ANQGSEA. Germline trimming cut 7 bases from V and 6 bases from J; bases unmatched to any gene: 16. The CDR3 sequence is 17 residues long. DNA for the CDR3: TGCAGCGCTGCCGGGCTGACTAGCGGGGGGACGGGGGATACGCAGTATTTT. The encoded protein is CSAAGLTSGGTGDTQYF.

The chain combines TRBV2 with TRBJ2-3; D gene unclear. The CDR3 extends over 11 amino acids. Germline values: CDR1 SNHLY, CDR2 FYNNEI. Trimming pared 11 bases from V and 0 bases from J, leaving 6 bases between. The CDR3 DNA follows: TGTGCCTCGTATAGCACAGATACGCAGTATTTT. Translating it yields CASYSTDTQYF.

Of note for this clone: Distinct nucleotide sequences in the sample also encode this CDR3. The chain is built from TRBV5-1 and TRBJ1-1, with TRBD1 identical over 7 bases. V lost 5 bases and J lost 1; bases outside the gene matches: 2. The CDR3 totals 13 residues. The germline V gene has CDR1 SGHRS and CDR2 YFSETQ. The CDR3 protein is CASSYRGNTEAFF. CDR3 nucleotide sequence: TGCGCCAGCAGTTACAGGGGGAACACTGAAGCTTTCTTT.

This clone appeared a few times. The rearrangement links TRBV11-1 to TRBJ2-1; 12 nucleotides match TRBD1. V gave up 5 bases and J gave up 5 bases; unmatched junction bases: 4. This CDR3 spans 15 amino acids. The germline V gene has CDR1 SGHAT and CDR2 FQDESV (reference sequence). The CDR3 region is CASSRGQGANNEQFF. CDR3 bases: TGTGCCAGCAGCCGGGGACAGGGGGCCAACAATGAGCAGTTCTTC.

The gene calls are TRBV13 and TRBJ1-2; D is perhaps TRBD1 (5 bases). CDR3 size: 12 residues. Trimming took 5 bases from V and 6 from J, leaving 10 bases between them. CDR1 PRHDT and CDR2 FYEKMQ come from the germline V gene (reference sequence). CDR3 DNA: TGTGCCAGCAGCGCTCAGGGTGATGGCTACACCTTC. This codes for CASSAQGDGYTF.

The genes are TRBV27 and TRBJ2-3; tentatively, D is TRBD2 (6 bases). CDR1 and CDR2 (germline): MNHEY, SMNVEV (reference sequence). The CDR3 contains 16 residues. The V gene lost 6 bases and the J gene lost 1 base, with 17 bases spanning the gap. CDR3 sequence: CASRTHILAGTDTQYF. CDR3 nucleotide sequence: TGTGCCAGCAGAACTCACATACTAGCCGGCACAGATACGCAGTATTTT.

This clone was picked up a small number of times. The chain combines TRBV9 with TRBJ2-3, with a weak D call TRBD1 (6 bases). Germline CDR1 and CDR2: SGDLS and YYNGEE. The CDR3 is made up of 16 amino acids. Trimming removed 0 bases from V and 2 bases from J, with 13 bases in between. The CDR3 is CASSVGRGQHTDTQYF. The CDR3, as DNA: TGTGCCAGCAGCGTAGGCAGGGGACAACACACAGATACGCAGTATTTT.

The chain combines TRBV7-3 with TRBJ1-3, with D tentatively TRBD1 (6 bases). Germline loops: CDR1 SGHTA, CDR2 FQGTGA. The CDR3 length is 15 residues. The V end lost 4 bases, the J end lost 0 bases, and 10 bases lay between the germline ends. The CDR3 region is CASSSSGVSGNTIYF. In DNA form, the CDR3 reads TGTGCCAGCAGCTCGTCAGGGGTCTCTGGAAACACCATATATTTT.

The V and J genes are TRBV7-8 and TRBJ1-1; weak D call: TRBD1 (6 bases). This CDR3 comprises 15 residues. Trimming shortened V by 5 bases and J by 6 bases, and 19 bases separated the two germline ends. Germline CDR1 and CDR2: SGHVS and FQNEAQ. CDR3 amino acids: CASSPHSGRGAEAFF. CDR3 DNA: TGTGCCAGCAGCCCCCATTCGGGGAGGGGGGCTGAAGCTTTCTTT.

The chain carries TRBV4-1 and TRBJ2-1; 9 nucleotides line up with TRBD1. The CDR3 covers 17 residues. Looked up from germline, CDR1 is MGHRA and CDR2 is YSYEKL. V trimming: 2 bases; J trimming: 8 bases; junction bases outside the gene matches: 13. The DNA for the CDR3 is TGCGCCAGCAGCCAATTTCCCGGGACAGGGATGATGGATGAGCAGTTCTTC. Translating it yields CASSQFPGTGMMDEQFF.